The sequence of this T cell receptor (beta chain) was determined in a study of T cell responses to AZD1222 COVID-19 vaccine. Profiled with immunoSEQ multiplex PCR; TCRdb holds only in-frame clones, not every one. Altogether about 170,000 clones are present, less than 95% being singletons, with the ten largest covering roughly 1.6%. The study, taken as a whole, reports: With two AZD1222 doses given, Spike-specific TCR breadth and depth both rose. In a largely white British group with more females than males, clonal diversity was possibly underestimated. Vaccine-associated CD4 TCRs spanned spike, dominant at 160-218 and 743-854. In all cases, repertoires were sampled only after the peak T cell response.

As to this clone: Its antigen is unknown.

Trimming left V 5 bases short and J 0 bases short, with 14 bases between. This CDR3 has 16 residues. Germline V lookup: CDR1 ENHRY, CDR2 SYGVKD. The receptor's source is an adult in good health. The source was peripheral blood, collected on day 0 of AZD1222 vaccination. The gene calls are TRBV10-3 and TRBJ1-3, with D unresolved. The CDR3 loop reads CAISSLHAASGNTIYF. CDR3 nucleotides: TGTGCCATCAGTTCCCTACATGCTGCCTCTGGAAACACCATATATTTT.